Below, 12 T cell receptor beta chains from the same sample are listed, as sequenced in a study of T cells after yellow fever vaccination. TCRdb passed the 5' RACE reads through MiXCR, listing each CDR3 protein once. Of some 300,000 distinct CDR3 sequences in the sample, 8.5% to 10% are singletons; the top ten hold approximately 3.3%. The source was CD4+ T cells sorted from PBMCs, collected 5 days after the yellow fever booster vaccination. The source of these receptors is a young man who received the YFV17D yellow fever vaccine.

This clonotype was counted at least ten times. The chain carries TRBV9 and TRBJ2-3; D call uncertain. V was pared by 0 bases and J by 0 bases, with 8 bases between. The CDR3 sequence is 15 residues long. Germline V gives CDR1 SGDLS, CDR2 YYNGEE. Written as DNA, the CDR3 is TGTGCCAGCAGCGTAGCTCCGGGTAGCACAGATACGCAGTATTTT. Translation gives CASSVAPGSTDTQYF. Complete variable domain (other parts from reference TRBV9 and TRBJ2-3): DSGVTQTPKHLITATGQRVTLRCSPRSGDLSVYWYQQSLDQGLQFLIQYYNGEERAKGNILERFSAQQFPDLHSELNLSSLELGDSALYFCASSVAPGSTDTQYFGPGTRLTVL.

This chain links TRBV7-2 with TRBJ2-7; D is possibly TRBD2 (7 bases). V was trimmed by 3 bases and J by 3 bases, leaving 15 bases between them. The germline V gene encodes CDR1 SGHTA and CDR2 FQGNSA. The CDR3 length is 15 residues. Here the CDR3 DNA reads TGTGCCAGCAGCTTGGCTTGGGGGGGGCGCTACGAGCAGTACTTC. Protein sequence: CASSLAWGGRYEQYF.

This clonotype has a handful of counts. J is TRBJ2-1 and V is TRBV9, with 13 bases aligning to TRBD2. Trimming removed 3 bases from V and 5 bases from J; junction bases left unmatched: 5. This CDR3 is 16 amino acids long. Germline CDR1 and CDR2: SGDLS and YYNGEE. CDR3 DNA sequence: TGTGCCAGCAGCGGACCGGGACTAGCGGGGAACAATGAGCAGTTCTTC. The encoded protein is CASSGPGLAGNNEQFF.

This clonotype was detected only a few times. The CDR3 is CASSGESGSGNTIYF. In DNA form, the CDR3 reads TGTGCCAGCAGTGGGGAGAGCGGCTCTGGAAACACCATATATTTT. The V gene is TRBV2, the J gene TRBJ1-3; D unclear. V lost 4 bases and J lost 0, with 10 bases in between. The V gene's germline CDR1 is SNHLY and CDR2 FYNNEI. The CDR3 length is 15 residues. Full variable domain (missing parts from reference TRBV2 and TRBJ1-3): EPEVTQTPSHQVTQMGQEVILRCVPISNHLYFYWYRQILGQKVEFLVSFYNNEISEKSEIFDDQFSVERPDGSNFTLKIRSTKLEDSAMYFCASSGESGSGNTIYFGEGSWLTVV.

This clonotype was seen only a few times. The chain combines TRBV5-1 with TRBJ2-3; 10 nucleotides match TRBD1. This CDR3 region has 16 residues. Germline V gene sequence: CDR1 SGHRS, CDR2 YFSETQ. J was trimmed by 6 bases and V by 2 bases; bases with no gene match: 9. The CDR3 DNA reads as TGCGCCAGCAGCTTCGCGACAGGGGGCGCTTTGGATACGCAGTATTTT. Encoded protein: CASSFATGGALDTQYF. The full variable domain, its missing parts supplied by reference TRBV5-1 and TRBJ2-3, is KAGVTQTPRYLIKTRGQQVTLSCSPISGHRSVSWYQQTPGQGLQFLFEYFSETQRNKGNFPGRFSGRQFSNSRSEMNVSTLELGDSALYLCASSFATGGALDTQYFGPGTRLTVL.

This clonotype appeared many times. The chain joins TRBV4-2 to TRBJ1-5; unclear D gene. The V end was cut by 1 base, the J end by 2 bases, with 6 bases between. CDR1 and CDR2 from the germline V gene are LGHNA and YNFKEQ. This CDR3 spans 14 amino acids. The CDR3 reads CASSQAGGNQPQHF. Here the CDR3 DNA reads TGTGCCAGCAGCCAAGCGGGCGGCAATCAGCCCCAGCATTTT.

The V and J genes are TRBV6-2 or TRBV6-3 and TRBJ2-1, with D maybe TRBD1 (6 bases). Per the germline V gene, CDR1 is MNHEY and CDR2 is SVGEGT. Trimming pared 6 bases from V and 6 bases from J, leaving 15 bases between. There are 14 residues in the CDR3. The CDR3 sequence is CASRKTGYGNEQFF. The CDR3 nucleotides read TGTGCCAGCAGGAAGACAGGTTATGGCAATGAGCAGTTCTTC.

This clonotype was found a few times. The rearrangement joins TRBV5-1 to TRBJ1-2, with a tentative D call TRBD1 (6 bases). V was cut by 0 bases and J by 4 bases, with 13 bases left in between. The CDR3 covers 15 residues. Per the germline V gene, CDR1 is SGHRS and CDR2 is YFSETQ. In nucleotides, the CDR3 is TGCGCCAGCAGCTTGGACAGGGTTGCAAGCTATGGCTACACCTTC. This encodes CASSLDRVASYGYTF.

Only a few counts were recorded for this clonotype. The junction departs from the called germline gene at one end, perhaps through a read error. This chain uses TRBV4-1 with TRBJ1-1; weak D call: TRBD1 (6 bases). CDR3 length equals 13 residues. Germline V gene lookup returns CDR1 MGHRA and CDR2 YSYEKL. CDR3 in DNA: TGCGCCAGCAGCCAAGGTCTACAGGGAGGAGTTCTCTTT. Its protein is CASSQGLQGGVLF.

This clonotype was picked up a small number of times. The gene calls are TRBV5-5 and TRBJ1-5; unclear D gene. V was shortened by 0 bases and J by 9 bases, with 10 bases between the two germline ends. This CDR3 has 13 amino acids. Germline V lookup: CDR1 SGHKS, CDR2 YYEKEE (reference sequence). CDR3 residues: CASSLVREGPQHF. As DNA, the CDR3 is TGTGCCAGCAGCTTGGTTAGGGAAGGGCCCCAGCATTTT.

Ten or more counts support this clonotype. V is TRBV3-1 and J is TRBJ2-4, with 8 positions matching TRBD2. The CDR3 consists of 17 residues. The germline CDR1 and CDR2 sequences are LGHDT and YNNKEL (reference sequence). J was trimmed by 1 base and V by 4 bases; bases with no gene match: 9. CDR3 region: CASSPSGGIGAKNIQYF. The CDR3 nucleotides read TGTGCCAGCAGCCCTTCGGGAGGGATAGGGGCCAAAAACATTCAGTACTTC.

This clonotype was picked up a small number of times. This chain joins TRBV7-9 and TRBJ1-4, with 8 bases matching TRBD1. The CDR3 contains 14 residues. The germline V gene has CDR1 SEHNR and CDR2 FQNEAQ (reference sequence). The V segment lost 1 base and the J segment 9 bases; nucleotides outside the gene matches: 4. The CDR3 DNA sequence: TGTGCCAGCAGCTTAGGGACAGGGATTCAAAAACTGTTTTTT. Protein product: CASSLGTGIQKLFF.